Reported below is one T cell receptor beta chain. DNA at 200 ng, tens of thousands of T cell genomes, went into sorted-subset replicate PCRs. Clones were read by immunoSEQ multiplex PCR, and TCRdb kept only the in-frame ones, dropping some. The sample has a few million clones, approximately 95% seen once; the top ten hold approximately 0.13%. The sample comes from a study of shared clonotypes between healthy human individuals. Whole-study context: A donor's plate count was three for CD4 naive and three for CD4 memory; CD8 naive had two and CD8 memory one.

CDR1 is SGHRS and CDR2 is YFSETQ in the germline V gene. The length of the CDR3 is 17 residues. Trimming removed 1 base from V and 1 base from J; junction bases left unmatched: 6. The origin of this receptor is a man between 18 and 29 years old in good health. The V and J genes are TRBV5-1 and TRBJ2-4; 9 bases match TRBD1. The sequencing input was naive CD4+ T cells sorted from blood. Regarding subset: CD45RA+ positively selected. CDR3: CASSLTGGSVAKNIQYF. CDR3 nucleotide sequence: TGCGCCAGCAGCTTGACAGGGGGCAGCGTGGCCAAAAACATTCAGTACTTC.